The sequence of this T cell receptor beta chain was determined in a study of OX40 agonist ivuxolimab in advanced cancers. Study in general: People who had prior anti-PD-1, anti-PD-L1 or anti-CTLA-4 therapy could take part, and less than 50% had some.

Study findings and constraints: There was clonal expansion of CD4+ and CD8+ blood T cells by week 6 at 0.1 to 3.0 mg/kg. Part of the nonresponder group also had normalized T-cell clonal expansion that was low.

TCRdb keeps only in-frame clones here, not all; method: immunoSEQ multiplex PCR. Of 100,000 to 150,000 clones detected, under 95% appear once; the ten largest clones hold roughly 0.94%. Exclusion of a patient followed from autoimmune disease history or systemic immunosuppression. A word on this clone: Its target is unknown.

This CDR3 region has 13 residues. Deletions cut 7 bases from V and 4 bases from J, with 13 bases between. The germline V gene encodes CDR1 LGHNA and CDR2 YSLEER. The chain carries TRBV4-3 and TRBJ1-2; D might be TRBD1 (6 bases). The clonotype originates from an adult with an advanced solid tumor such as melanoma, head and neck, liver or kidney cancer. This material consisted of CD4+ or CD8+ T cells sorted from blood, taken in a trial of the OX40 agonist ivuxolimab. The CDR3 nucleotides are TGCGCCAGCAAACCAACAGGGTTCTATGGCTACACCTTC. This translates into CASKPTGFYGYTF.